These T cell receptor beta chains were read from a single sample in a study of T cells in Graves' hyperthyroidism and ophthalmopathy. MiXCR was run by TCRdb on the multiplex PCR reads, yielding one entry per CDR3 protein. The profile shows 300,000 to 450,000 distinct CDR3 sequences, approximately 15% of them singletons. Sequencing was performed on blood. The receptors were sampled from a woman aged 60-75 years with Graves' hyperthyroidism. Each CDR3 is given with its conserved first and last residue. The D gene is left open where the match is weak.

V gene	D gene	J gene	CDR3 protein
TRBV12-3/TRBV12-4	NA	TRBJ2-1	CASIRARGYNEQFF
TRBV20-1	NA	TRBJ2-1	CSAIRDLGNEQFF
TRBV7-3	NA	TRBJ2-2	CASSWGQNTGELFF
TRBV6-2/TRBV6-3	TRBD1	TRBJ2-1	CASSYGDRVSEQFF
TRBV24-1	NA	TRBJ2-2	CATSRTGELFF
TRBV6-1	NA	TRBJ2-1	CASSRDNEQFF
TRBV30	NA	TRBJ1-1	CATKETYWGDAEAFF
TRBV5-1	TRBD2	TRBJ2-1	CASRLGAGAHNEQFF
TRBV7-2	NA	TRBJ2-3	CASSLVFPGRGKDTQYF
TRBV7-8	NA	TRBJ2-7	CASSSPWDYEQYF
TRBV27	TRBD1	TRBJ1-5	CASSQGQLNQPQHF
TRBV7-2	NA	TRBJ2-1	CASSLTVYNEQFF
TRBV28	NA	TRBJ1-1	CASSDSGKSAFF
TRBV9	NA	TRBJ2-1	CASTPYSRDEQFF
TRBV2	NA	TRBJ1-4	CASRPRDSLGNEKLFF
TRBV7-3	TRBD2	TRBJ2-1	CASSLAGGPNEQFF
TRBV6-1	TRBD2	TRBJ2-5	CASSQRTSPYQETQYF
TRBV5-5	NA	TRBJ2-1	CASSLNDPAYNEQFF
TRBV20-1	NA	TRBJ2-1	CSAISGGGHEQFF
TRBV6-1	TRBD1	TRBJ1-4	CASSQNRGRTNEKLFF
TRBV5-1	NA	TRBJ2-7	CASSLTRPRMGSEQYF
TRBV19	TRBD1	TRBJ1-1	CASSIRGQGARVTEAFF
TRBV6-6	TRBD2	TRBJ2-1	CASSYPSSRTGGSSYNEQFF
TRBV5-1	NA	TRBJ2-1	CASSLQRASYNEQFF
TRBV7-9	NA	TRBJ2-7	CASSLVGSGTAAYEQYF
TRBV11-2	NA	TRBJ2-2	CASSLTANTGELFF
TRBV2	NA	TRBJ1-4	CASSDQREKLFF
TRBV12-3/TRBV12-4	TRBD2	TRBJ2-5	CASRTSGTGETQYF
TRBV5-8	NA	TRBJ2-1	CASSSSSSGGPYNEQFF
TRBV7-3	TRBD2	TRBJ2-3	CASSSSGTRTDTQYF
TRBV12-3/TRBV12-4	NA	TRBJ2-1	CASSWGTLWDEQFF
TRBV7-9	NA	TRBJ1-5	CASSQDSQPQHF
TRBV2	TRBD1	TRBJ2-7	CASRDREQYF
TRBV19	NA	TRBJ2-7	CASSMSGNSYEQYF
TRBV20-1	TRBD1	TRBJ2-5	CSAPGTGAETQYF
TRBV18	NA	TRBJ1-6	CASSGGVDSPLHF
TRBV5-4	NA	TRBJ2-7	CASSLKRLARWWGQYF
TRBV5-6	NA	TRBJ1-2	CASSLIAQGSGYTF
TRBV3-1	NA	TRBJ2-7	CASSPRDLTYEQYF
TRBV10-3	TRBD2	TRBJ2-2	CAISESSWGLGAGELFF
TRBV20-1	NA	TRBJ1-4	CSAGGWGEKLFF
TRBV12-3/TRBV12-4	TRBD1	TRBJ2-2	CASRLGTGAAGELFF
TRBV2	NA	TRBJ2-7	CASSPTNPVEQYF
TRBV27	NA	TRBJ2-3	CASKLTLTPTDTQYF
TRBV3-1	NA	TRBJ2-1	CASSQSRTRYNEQFF